Below, 27 T cell receptor beta chains from the same sample are listed, as sequenced in a study of blood T cell repertoires in COVID-19. Sequencing was performed with immunoSEQ multiplex PCR; in TCRdb, only in-frame clones are kept and a portion is missing. This sample has about 250,000 clones, with 65% to 90% found just once. Material: PBMCs or T cells enriched from blood (not recorded which). The source is a man aged 35 to 55 who had recovered from COVID-19.

V is TRBV7-9 and J is TRBJ1-1; D is ambiguous. Trimming removed 3 bases at V and 0 bases at J, with 2 bases between. There are 12 residues in the CDR3. Germline-derived CDR1 and CDR2 are SEHNR and FQNEAQ (reference sequence). In nucleotides, the CDR3 is TGTGCCAGCAGCTTCATGAACACTGAAGCTTTCTTT. It codes for CASSFMNTEAFF.

This rearrangement joins TRBV5-1 to TRBJ1-2, with 9 bases aligning to TRBD1. The J segment lost 5 bases and the V segment lost 4 bases, leaving 3 bases of the junction unmatched. The CDR3 totals 13 residues. CDR1 SGHRS and CDR2 YFSETQ come from the germline V gene. CDR3 coding DNA: TGCGCCAGCAGCACGGGGACAGGGTATGGCTACACCTTC. It encodes CASSTGTGYGYTF.

The chain uses TRBV7-9 and TRBJ2-7; D may be TRBD2 (6 bases). The CDR3 spans 12 residues. Per the germline V gene, CDR1 is SEHNR and CDR2 is FQNEAQ (reference sequence). The V end lost 7 bases, the J end lost 3 bases, and 10 bases lay between the germline ends. Here the CDR3 DNA reads TGTGCCAGCAAGACGGGAGACTACGAGCAGTACTTC. It encodes CASKTGDYEQYF.

The V gene is TRBV7-9, the J gene TRBJ1-2; maybe TRBD1 (5 bases). The germline V and J ends were trimmed by 5 bases and 4 bases, with 14 bases remaining between them. Looked up from germline, CDR1 is SEHNR and CDR2 is FQNEAQ (reference sequence). CDR3 length equals 14 residues. In nucleotides, the CDR3 is TGTGCCAGCAGCCCGGGGGGGTTGAGCTATGGCTACACCTTC. Translation gives CASSPGGLSYGYTF.

V usage is TRBV3-1 (or the pseudogene TRBV3-2) and J usage is TRBJ1-2; TRBD1 aligns across 9 bases. V trimming: 0 bases; J trimming: 7 bases; junction bases outside the gene matches: 9. Germline values: CDR1 LGHDT, CDR2 YNNKEL (reference sequence). The CDR3 length is 16 residues. The chain's CDR3 is CASSQDQGRDRVGYTF. The CDR3 DNA reads TGTGCCAGCAGCCAAGATCAGGGTAGGGACAGGGTTGGCTACACCTTC.

This clone is a singleton in its sample. This chain connects TRBV28 to TRBJ2-5; no firm D call. CDR1 is MDHEN and CDR2 is SYDVKM in the germline V gene. Trimming took off 3 bases at V and 4 bases at J, with 9 bases between the two ends. The CDR3 runs 13 residues. The CDR3 DNA reads TGTGCCAGCAGTTTCCCCGGTCTAGAGACCCAGTACTTC. This gives the protein CASSFPGLETQYF.

This chain uses TRBV10-3 with TRBJ2-2, with D perhaps TRBD1 (7 bases). Germline CDR1 reads ENHRY; CDR2 reads SYGVKD. The CDR3 length is 14 residues. Trimming pared 10 bases from V and 7 bases from J, leaving 19 bases between. CDR3 sequence: CATQQGGYDGELFF. For the CDR3, the DNA is TGTGCCACCCAGCAGGGGGGTTACGACGGGGAGCTGTTTTTT.

V and J are TRBV9 and TRBJ2-2, with TRBD2 matching 7 bases. V lost 2 bases, J lost 7 bases, and 8 bases stayed unmatched. The length of the CDR3 is 15 residues. Germline CDR1 reads SGDLS; CDR2 reads YYNGEE. The CDR3 bases are TGTGCCAGCAGCGTCGGGACTACGCACGGCGGGGAGCTGTTTTTT. Its translation is CASSVGTTHGGELFF.

The chain combines TRBV6-4 with TRBJ1-2; 9 bases are shared with TRBD1. Looked up from germline, CDR1 is MRHNA and CDR2 is SNTAGT. This CDR3 is built from 13 residues. The junction had 7 bases not matched to a gene; V was cut back by 6 bases and J by 8 bases. DNA for the CDR3: TGTGCCAGCAGCGAGGACAGGGGAGAGGGCTACACCTTC. Translated, it gives CASSEDRGEGYTF.

This clone was recorded a few times. V and J are TRBV20-1 and TRBJ2-3; a weak D match, TRBD2 (7 bases). V was shortened by 3 bases and J by 3 bases, with 13 bases between the two germline ends. The CDR3 is 14 residues long. Germline V gives CDR1 DFQATT, CDR2 SNEGSKA (reference sequence). The CDR3 coding sequence is TGCAGTGCTAGTTGGGAGGGGGGGACAGATACGCAGTATTTT. Its translation: CSASWEGGTDTQYF.

V is TRBV4-1 and J is TRBJ2-3; D unclear. V dropped 1 base and J dropped 3 bases, with 5 bases sitting between them. The CDR3 consists of 13 residues. CDR1 and CDR2 from the germline V gene are MGHRA and YSYEKL. CDR3: CASSQVITDTQYF. In DNA form, the CDR3 reads TGCGCCAGCAGCCAAGTTATAACAGATACGCAGTATTTT.

This clone has more than one count but fewer than ten. This sequence joins TRBV3-1 (or the pseudogene TRBV3-2) and TRBJ2-1; D is perhaps TRBD2 (6 bases). Trimming left V 1 base short and J 9 bases short, with 7 bases between. The germline V gene encodes CDR1 LGHDT and CDR2 YNNKEL (reference sequence). This CDR3 contains 12 residues. The CDR3 bases are TGTGCCAGCAGCCAAGCGGGAGCTGAGCAGTTCTTC. It is translated as CASSQAGAEQFF.

The chain links TRBV5-1 to TRBJ2-2, with TRBD2 as a possible D gene (5 bases). The CDR3 has 14 residues. CDR1 is SGHRS and CDR2 is YFSETQ in the germline V gene. The V end was cut by 2 bases, the J end by 7 bases, with 12 bases between. The CDR3 DNA follows: TGCGCCAGCAGCTTCGGACCTACTAGCGGGGAGCTGTTTTTT. It specifies CASSFGPTSGELFF.

This rearrangement joins TRBV5-4 to TRBJ2-1; D remains unclear. The CDR3 extends over 15 amino acids. Germline CDR1 reads SGHNT; CDR2 reads YYREEE (reference sequence). Trimming stripped 0 bases from V and 0 bases from J, with 7 bases between. This CDR3 is CASSLDASSYNEQFF. DNA for the CDR3: TGTGCCAGCAGCTTGGACGCCAGCTCCTACAATGAGCAGTTCTTC.

V is TRBV7-9 and J is TRBJ2-7, with TRBD2 identical over 8 bases. The CDR3 has 16 residues. CDR1 is SEHNR, CDR2 FQNEAQ, per germline (reference sequence). Trimming cost V 5 bases and J 2 bases; bases outside gene matches: 11. The CDR3 DNA reads TGTGCCAGCAGCGAATTTAGCGGGAAGATCCCCTACGAGCAGTACTTC. Protein product: CASSEFSGKIPYEQYF.

The rearrangement uses TRBV7-2 and TRBJ2-3; 8 nucleotides line up with TRBD2. The CDR3 consists of 15 residues. V lost 0 bases, J lost 4 bases, and 3 bases stayed unmatched. Germline V gene lookup returns CDR1 SGHTA and CDR2 FQGNSA. DNA of the CDR3: TGTGCCAGCAGCTTAGCCAGCGGGAGATCAGATACGCAGTATTTT. Translating gives CASSLASGRSDTQYF.

Here the CDR3 reads CASSSGTGSRGPQHF. DNA of the CDR3: TGTGCCAGCAGTTCCGGGACAGGTTCCCGGGGGCCCCAGCATTTT. The chain carries TRBV27 and TRBJ1-5, with TRBD1 matching 8 bases. V lost 4 bases to trimming and J lost 9 bases; unmatched junction nucleotides: 11. The germline CDR1 and CDR2 sequences are MNHEY and SMNVEV (reference sequence). The CDR3 runs to 15 residues.

The chain links TRBV27 to TRBJ1-2, with D unresolved. The CDR3 has 12 residues. CDR1 and CDR2 (germline): MNHEY, SMNVEV (reference sequence). V was clipped by 3 bases and J by 8 bases, with 10 bases between them. CDR3 sequence (DNA): TGTGCCAGCAGTTTTTTAGGAGGGGGCTACACCTTC. Translation gives CASSFLGGGYTF.

The chain links TRBV23-1 to TRBJ1-4; D call uncertain. TRBV23-1 is an ORF; its function is uncertain. Trimming cost V 8 bases and J 0 bases, with 16 bases left between them. The CDR3 covers 16 residues. CDR3 protein: CASFWWFGTTNEKLFF. The CDR3 DNA reads as TGCGCCAGCTTTTGGTGGTTCGGGACAACTAATGAAAAACTGTTTTTT.

The J gene is TRBJ1-6, the V gene TRBV27; 12 bases line up with TRBD1. The CDR3 has 18 amino acids. V lost 4 bases and J lost 6; bases outside the gene matches: 10. Germline V gene lookup returns CDR1 MNHEY and CDR2 SMNVEV (reference sequence). The DNA of the CDR3 is TGTGCCAGCAGTTGGGACCCGGGACAGGGGGCGCTTAATTCACCCCTCCACTTT. This encodes CASSWDPGQGALNSPLHF.

The chain combines TRBV30 with TRBJ1-5; 7 positions match TRBD1. Looked up from germline, CDR1 is GTSNPN and CDR2 is SVGIG (reference sequence). With 3 bases clipped from V and 0 bases from J, the junction kept 17 bases outside the gene matches. CDR3 length: 19 residues. The CDR3 region has the DNA TGTGCCTGGAGGGGGCAGGGGGATCCCCGATTATATAGCAATCAGCCCCAGCATTTT. Translation: CAWRGQGDPRLYSNQPQHF.

Comment on this clone: This sample also contains other DNA sequences that code for the same CDR3. This chain joins TRBV19 and TRBJ1-2; 8 bases are shared with TRBD1. The V and J ends lost 3 bases and 2 bases, in that order; junction bases with no gene match: 2. CDR3 length equals 14 residues. Germline V gives CDR1 LNHDA, CDR2 SQIVND (reference sequence). This chain's CDR3 is CASSISGGNYGYTF. CDR3 nucleotide sequence: TGTGCCAGTAGTATTTCAGGGGGCAACTATGGCTACACCTTC.

The rearrangement links TRBV6-5 to TRBJ1-2; 10 nucleotides match TRBD1. V trimming: 7 bases; J trimming: 6 bases; junction bases outside the gene matches: 11. Per the germline V gene, CDR1 is MNHEY and CDR2 is SVGAGI. The CDR3 is 15 residues long. CDR3 sequence: CASTLPGTGADGYTF. In DNA, the CDR3 is TGTGCCAGCACCCTCCCTGGGACAGGGGCGGATGGCTACACCTTC.

The chain combines TRBV4-1 with TRBJ2-1; 7 bases line up with TRBD1. CDR3 length: 15 amino acids. V shed 2 bases and J 4 bases; nucleotides not matched to a gene: 5. Germline V gene sequence: CDR1 MGHRA, CDR2 YSYEKL. The CDR3 nucleotides read TGCGCCAGCAGCCAATCAGGGACAGAATACAATGAGCAGTTCTTC. Its protein product is CASSQSGTEYNEQFF.

The chain carries TRBV28 and TRBJ2-7; 7 bases are a match to TRBD2. The CDR3 has 12 amino acids. With V trimmed by 10 bases and J by 6 bases, 9 bases remained unmatched. In germline, CDR1 is MDHEN, CDR2 SYDVKM. CDR3 amino acids: CANSAGVGEQYF. CDR3 sequence (DNA): TGTGCCAATTCTGCGGGAGTAGGCGAGCAGTACTTC.

The chain employs TRBV4-3 and TRBJ2-3, with a tentative D call TRBD2 (5 bases). The CDR3 runs 14 residues. The V end lost 4 bases, the J end lost 3 bases, and 11 bases lay between the germline ends. Germline values: CDR1 LGHNA, CDR2 YSLEER. The DNA of the CDR3 is TGCGCCAGCAGCCTTGGCTCGGGAACAGATACGCAGTATTTT. Its protein is CASSLGSGTDTQYF.

The chain recombines TRBV30 with TRBJ1-2, with 7 bases matching TRBD1. V shed 5 bases, J shed 6 bases, and the junction held 9 bases outside the gene matches. The CDR3 spans 13 residues. Germline V CDR1 and CDR2: GTSNPN, SVGIG (reference sequence). The DNA of the CDR3 is TGTGCCTGGTCACGAGACAGGGTGGATGGCTACACCTTC. This gives the protein CAWSRDRVDGYTF. The variable domain in full, completed from reference TRBV30 and TRBJ1-2, reads SQTIHQWPATLVQPVGSPLSLECTVEGTSNPNLYWYRQAAGRGLQLLFYSVGIGQISSEVPQNLSASRPQDRQFILSSKKLLLSDSGFYLCAWSRDRVDGYTFGSGTRLTVV.